These 28 T cell receptor beta chains were sequenced from one sample in a study of T cell changes during pregnancy in multiple sclerosis. Method: immunoSEQ multiplex PCR; TCRdb's copy keeps in-frame clones and lacks some. The repertoire holds about 40,000 clones, with over 80% as singletons. The sequencing used CD4+ T cells from peripheral blood mononuclear cells, collected before pregnancy. These receptors originate from a female donor with multiple sclerosis, enrolled in a pregnancy study.

This rearrangement joins TRBV4-1 to TRBJ1-1; D is unresolved. Germline-derived CDR1 and CDR2 are MGHRA and YSYEKL. This CDR3 is 15 amino acids long. The germline V and J ends were trimmed by 1 base and 0 bases, with 9 bases remaining between them. For the CDR3, the DNA is TGCGCCAGCAGCCAAGCATGGGCCCTGAACACTGAAGCTTTCTTT. The encoded protein is CASSQAWALNTEAFF.

The gene calls are TRBV5-4 and TRBJ2-5; TRBD2 matches at 8 bases. CDR3 length: 16 amino acids. The germline V gene has CDR1 SGHNT and CDR2 YYREEE (reference sequence). The J segment lost 2 bases and the V segment lost 0 bases, leaving 6 bases of the junction unmatched. The CDR3, as DNA: TGTGCCAGCAGCTTGGAATGGGCTAGCGGGCAAGAGACCCAGTACTTC. It codes for CASSLEWASGQETQYF.

This rearrangement joins TRBV5-6 to TRBJ1-1, with TRBD1 identical over 7 bases. The CDR3 has 13 residues. CDR1 and CDR2 from the germline V gene are SGHDT and YYEEEE. The ends lost 4 bases at V and 1 base at J; junction bases unmatched: 1. The CDR3 nucleotides read TGTGCCAGCAGCGGGGACAGGAACACTGAAGCTTTCTTT. It encodes CASSGDRNTEAFF. The full variable domain, with the rest looked up from reference TRBV5-6 and TRBJ1-1, is DAGVTQSPTHLIKTRGQQVTLRCSPKSGHDTVSWYQQALGQGPQFIFQYYEEEERQRGNFPDRFSGHQFPNYSSELNVNALLLGDSALYLCASSGDRNTEAFFGQGTRLTVV.

The rearrangement links TRBV10-3 to TRBJ2-2; 8 bases map to TRBD1. V shed 4 bases and J 2 bases; nucleotides not matched to a gene: 6. The length of the CDR3 is 16 residues. The germline CDR1 and CDR2 sequences are ENHRY and SYGVKD. The CDR3 reads CAISAGGAGNTGELFF. For the CDR3, the DNA is TGTGCCATCAGTGCAGGGGGCGCGGGAAACACCGGGGAGCTGTTTTTT.

The chain links TRBV5-1 to TRBJ1-4; 10 nucleotides align to TRBD1. Trimming at V came to 1 base and at J to 0 bases, leaving 9 bases not matched to a gene. CDR3 length equals 19 residues. Looked up from germline, CDR1 is SGHRS and CDR2 is YFSETQ. The CDR3 DNA reads as TGCGCCAGCAGCTTGACCACCGGGACAGGGGTAACAACTAATGAAAAACTGTTTTTT. Amino acids: CASSLTTGTGVTTNEKLFF.

The rearrangement links TRBV30 to TRBJ2-2, with TRBD1 matching over 7 bases. After removal of 8 bases from V and 1 base from J, the junction contained 10 bases not matched to a gene. The length of the CDR3 is 15 residues. CDR1 GTSNPN and CDR2 SVGIG come from the germline V gene (reference sequence). CDR3 sequence reads: CARALGGKNTGELFF. The CDR3 DNA reads TGTGCCCGCGCTCTAGGGGGCAAGAACACCGGGGAGCTGTTTTTT. Supplemented by reference TRBV30 and TRBJ2-2, the full variable domain reads SQTIHQWPATLVQPVGSPLSLECTVEGTSNPNLYWYRQAAGRGLQLLFYSVGIGQISSEVPQNLSASRPQDRQFILSSKKLLLSDSGFYLCARALGGKNTGELFFGEGSRLTVL.

The chain employs TRBV9 and TRBJ1-2, with D perhaps matching TRBD1 (6 bases). CDR1 and CDR2 (germline): SGDLS, YYNGEE. V dropped 4 bases and J dropped 4 bases, with 11 bases sitting between them. The CDR3 has 13 residues. CDR3 DNA sequence: TGTGCCAGCAGCCCGGGACATGGCTATGGCTACACCTTC. This encodes CASSPGHGYGYTF.

V and J are TRBV11-2 and TRBJ1-2; 9 bases agree with TRBD1. V was clipped by 10 bases and J by 4 bases; unmatched bases: 7. CDR3 length: 13 residues. CDR1 and CDR2 (germline): SGHAT, FQNNGV. The DNA of the CDR3 is TGTGCCACCCCAGGGACAGGGAGCTATGGCTACACCTTC. It encodes CATPGTGSYGYTF.

The chain recombines TRBV27 with TRBJ2-7, with 11 bases identical to TRBD1. Germline CDR1 reads MNHEY; CDR2 reads SMNVEV (reference sequence). Trimming cost V 4 bases and J 5 bases; bases outside gene matches: 4. The CDR3 runs to 14 residues. The CDR3 DNA reads TGTGCCAGCAGTTCCCTGGACAGGGGGCACGAGCAGTACTTC. It yields the protein CASSSLDRGHEQYF.

DNA of the CDR3: TGTGCCAGCAGCCAAGTCACTATGAACACTGAAGCTTTCTTT. It specifies CASSQVTMNTEAFF. The V and J genes are TRBV4-2 and TRBJ1-1, with D unresolved. CDR3 size: 14 residues. V dropped 1 base and J dropped 0 bases, with 6 bases sitting between them. Germline values: CDR1 LGHNA, CDR2 YNFKEQ.

J is TRBJ1-2 and V is TRBV6-5; the match to TRBD1 covers 10 bases. Germline assignment: CDR1 MNHEY and CDR2 SVGAGI. Germline trimming cut 8 bases from V and 8 bases from J; bases unmatched to any gene: 8. CDR3 size: 13 residues. Written as DNA, the CDR3 is TGTGCCAGCCGGCCGGGACAGGGGAACGGCTACACCTTC. Protein product: CASRPGQGNGYTF.

The J gene is TRBJ1-3, the V gene TRBV18; D ambiguous. The CDR3 covers 15 residues. Germline values: CDR1 KGHSH, CDR2 LQKENI. The V end was cut by 3 bases, the J end by 2 bases, with 11 bases between. CDR3 in DNA: TGTGCCAGCTCACCGACGAGGGATGCTGGAAACACCATATATTTT. The encoded protein is CASSPTRDAGNTIYF.

The chain is built from TRBV6-5 and TRBJ1-2; D gene uncertain. Trimming stripped 7 bases from V and 2 bases from J, with 11 bases between. Germline V lookup: CDR1 MNHEY, CDR2 SVGAGI. The CDR3 is made up of 13 amino acids. CDR3 DNA: TGTGCCAGCACCCGGCCAGGCAACTATGGCTACACCTTC. Protein product: CASTRPGNYGYTF.

This clone was counted once. The V and J genes are TRBV30 and TRBJ1-6, with D perhaps matching TRBD1 (5 bases). The CDR3 consists of 13 residues. V lost 5 bases, J lost 10 bases, and 15 bases lay in between. Per the germline V gene, CDR1 is GTSNPN and CDR2 is SVGIG (reference sequence). The CDR3 spells CAWAFGQGSPLHF. DNA for the CDR3: TGTGCCTGGGCTTTTGGGCAGGGATCACCCCTCCACTTT.

The rearrangement uses TRBV5-6 and TRBJ2-2; TRBD2 matches 8 bases. After removal of 5 bases from V and 0 bases from J, the junction contained 3 bases not matched to a gene. The CDR3 runs to 15 residues. Germline CDR1 reads SGHDT; CDR2 reads YYEEEE. DNA for the CDR3: TGTGCCAGCAGTATAGCGGGGTCGAACACCGGGGAGCTGTTTTTT. Encoded protein: CASSIAGSNTGELFF.

This rearrangement joins TRBV29-1 to TRBJ2-5, with a weak D call TRBD1 (7 bases). The CDR3 has 13 residues. Trimming removed 4 bases from V and 4 bases from J, with 13 bases in between. The germline gives CDR1 SQVTM, CDR2 ANQGSEA. The CDR3 spells CSVAGGPGETQYF. In nucleotides, the CDR3 is TGCAGCGTTGCAGGGGGGCCGGGAGAGACCCAGTACTTC. The full variable domain, in which reference TRBV29-1 and TRBJ2-5 provide the parts outside the CDR3, is SAVISQKPSRDICQRGTSLTIQCQVDSQVTMMFWYRQQPGQSLTLIATANQGSEATYESGFVIDKFPISRPNLTFSTLTVSNMSPEDSSIYLCSVAGGPGETQYFGPGTRLLVL.

The chain recombines TRBV7-2 with TRBJ1-5; D is possibly TRBD1 (6 bases). There are 17 residues in the CDR3. The V gene lost 3 bases and the J gene lost 4 bases, with 19 bases spanning the gap. Germline CDR1 SGHTA, CDR2 FQGNSA. CDR3 DNA: TGTGCCAGCAGCTTCAGGGGTCAGGGGACGCCTAATCAGCCCCAGCATTTT. This translates into CASSFRGQGTPNQPQHF.

This rearrangement joins TRBV9 to TRBJ2-3, with D maybe TRBD2 (5 bases). The CDR3 is made up of 14 amino acids. Germline-derived CDR1 and CDR2 are SGDLS and YYNGEE. Trimming took 4 bases from V and 1 from J, leaving 10 bases between them. CDR3 sequence reads: CASSRLPGTDTQYF. Written as DNA, the CDR3 is TGTGCCAGCAGCAGACTACCGGGCACAGATACGCAGTATTTT.

The rearrangement joins TRBV19 to TRBJ2-5; 7 nucleotides align to TRBD1. This CDR3 contains 13 residues. Germline V lookup: CDR1 LNHDA, CDR2 SQIVND (reference sequence). Unmatched junction bases numbered 6, after V lost 6 bases and J lost 5 bases. The CDR3 loop is CASRRQGVETQYF. In DNA form, the CDR3 reads TGTGCCAGTAGAAGACAGGGAGTGGAGACCCAGTACTTC.

Only a few counts were recorded for this clone. This chain connects TRBV4-3 to TRBJ1-2, with TRBD1 identical over 7 bases. The CDR3 consists of 15 residues. Trimming at V came to 0 bases and at J to 8 bases, leaving 9 bases not matched to a gene. CDR1 is LGHNA and CDR2 is YSLEER in the germline V gene. The CDR3 is CASSQDAQGDGGYTF. In DNA form, the CDR3 reads TGCGCCAGCAGCCAAGATGCTCAGGGGGACGGGGGCTACACCTTC.

The chain carries TRBV19 and TRBJ1-4, with 7 nucleotides matching TRBD1. Trimming removed 7 bases from V and 3 bases from J; junction bases left unmatched: 11. The CDR3 loop spans 16 amino acids. Germline lookup yields CDR1 LNHDA and CDR2 SQIVND (reference sequence). CDR3 sequence (DNA): TGTGCCAGTACCAGATACCGGACAGGACCTAATGAAAAACTGTTTTTT. Translated, it gives CASTRYRTGPNEKLFF. The complete variable domain, with remaining parts taken from reference TRBV19 and TRBJ1-4, reads DGGITQSPKYLFRKEGQNVTLSCEQNLNHDAMYWYRQDPGQGLRLIYYSQIVNDFQKGDIAEGYSVSREKKESFPLTVTSAQKNPTAFYLCASTRYRTGPNEKLFFGSGTQLSVL.

The chain is built from TRBV14 and TRBJ2-3; 12 positions agree with TRBD1. Germline V gives CDR1 SGHDN, CDR2 FVKESK. The CDR3 contains 18 residues. J gave up 1 base and V 3 bases, and 8 bases lay outside the gene matches. As DNA, the CDR3 is TGTGCCAGCAGCCAGCGTCCCGGGACAGGGGGCCGCACAGATACGCAGTATTTT. This codes for CASSQRPGTGGRTDTQYF.

The rearrangement links TRBV7-2 to TRBJ2-4, with 9 bases aligning to TRBD1. V was clipped by 5 bases and J by 5 bases; unmatched bases: 7. Germline values: CDR1 SGHTA, CDR2 FQGNSA. The CDR3 length is 15 residues. The DNA for the CDR3 is TGTGCCAGCAGCCTTCTGGGACAGGGCGAAAACATTCAGTACTTC. This gives the protein CASSLLGQGENIQYF.

The chain couples TRBV25-1 to TRBJ2-5; 10 bases are a match to TRBD1. This CDR3 is built from 15 residues. The V gene's germline CDR1 is MGHDK and CDR2 SYGVNS. V lost 5 bases, J lost 3 bases, and 6 bases stayed unmatched. The CDR3 nucleotides are TGTGCCAGCAGTATAGGGGGGACAGGGGAAGAGACCCAGTACTTC. Translated: CASSIGGTGEETQYF.

This chain uses TRBV4-3 with TRBJ2-1; unclear D gene. The CDR3 consists of 15 residues. V lost 1 base and J lost 3, with 10 bases in between. Germline V gives CDR1 LGHNA, CDR2 YSLEER. The CDR3 nucleotides are TGCGCCAGCAGCCAAGGACTCCTCTTCTACAATGAGCAGTTCTTC. Protein sequence: CASSQGLLFYNEQFF.

The CDR3 here is CASSLVGETGTYEQYF. The CDR3 DNA is TGTGCCAGCAGCTTAGTAGGGGAGACAGGTACCTACGAGCAGTACTTC. The chain links TRBV11-2 to TRBJ2-7, with D tentatively TRBD1 (6 bases). CDR1 is SGHAT and CDR2 is FQNNGV in the germline V gene. This CDR3 contains 16 residues. Trimming pared 1 base from V and 2 bases from J, leaving 15 bases between. Variable domain in full (rest from reference TRBV11-2 and TRBJ2-7): EAGVAQSPRYKIIEKRQSVAFWCNPISGHATLYWYQQILGQGPKLLIQFQNNGVVDDSQLPKDRFSAERLKGVDSTLKIQPAKLEDSAVYLCASSLVGETGTYEQYFGPGTRLTVT.

J is TRBJ2-5 and V is TRBV9; no clear D. This CDR3 contains 16 residues. Deletions cut 0 bases from V and 2 bases from J, with 14 bases between. The germline V gene encodes CDR1 SGDLS and CDR2 YYNGEE. The CDR3 sequence is CASSVGALRTQETQYF. CDR3 bases: TGTGCCAGCAGCGTAGGGGCGTTACGAACACAAGAGACCCAGTACTTC.

CDR3 DNA: TGTGCCAGTAGTATGGGGGGAAACTACAATGAGCAGTTCTTC. Protein: CASSMGGNYNEQFF. The chain links TRBV19 to TRBJ2-1; a weak D match, TRBD2 (6 bases). Per the germline V gene, CDR1 is LNHDA and CDR2 is SQIVND (reference sequence). Between the trimmed V and J ends, which lost 3 bases and 3 bases, there was a span of 9 bases. The CDR3 consists of 14 residues.